Listed below are T cell receptor beta chains from one sample, sequenced in a study of early T cells in non-severe SARS-CoV-2 infection. TCRdb itself ran the 5' RACE reads through MiXCR, one entry per CDR3 protein. The table has 45,000 to 60,000 distinct CDR3 sequences, 7% to 8% seen once. The sequenced sample was whole blood. These receptors were taken from an adult who was a healthcare worker with PCR-confirmed SARS-CoV-2 infection or an uninfected control (not recorded which). The CDR3 runs from the conserved cysteine through the conserved F or W. Each record gives: clone size, D gene, V gene, J gene, CDR3 protein, CDR3 DNA. A D gene is named only where the DNA matches it firmly. Clone size appears in some rows only: once, few, many, or a class for an expanded clone.

many,-,TRBV28,TRBJ1-2,CASKGRNGHYGYTF,TGTGCCAGCAAGGGAAGGAACGGACACTATGGCTACACCTTC
few,TRBD2,TRBV19,TRBJ2-2,CASVRTSFTGELFF,TGTGCCAGTGTGCGGACTAGTTTCACCGGGGAGCTGTTTTTT
many,TRBD1,TRBV7-9,TRBJ1-1,CASSSGDREAFF,TGTGCCAGCAGCTCGGGGGACAGGGAAGCTTTCTTT
few,TRBD1,TRBV7-8,TRBJ2-2,CATFLRDRAGTGELFF,TGTGCCACCTTCCTACGGGACAGGGCTGGCACCGGGGAGCTGTTTTTT
many,-,TRBV7-2,TRBJ1-1,CASSLTPAAFF,TGTGCCAGCAGCTTAACCCCCGCGGCTTTCTTT
-,-,TRBV7-2,TRBJ1-2,CASSLVSDRGYTF,TGTGCCAGCAGCTTAGTCTCTGACAGGGGCTACACCTTC
many,TRBD2,TRBV4-2,TRBJ2-7,CASSQTSGRTYEQYF,TGTGCCAGCAGCCAGACTAGCGGGAGAACGTACGAGCAGTACTTC
many,-,TRBV5-4,TRBJ2-3,CASSSLHTDTQYF,TGTGCCAGCAGCTCCCTACACACAGATACGCAGTATTTT
-,TRBD2,TRBV5-4,TRBJ2-7,CASSDSTSGSYEQYF,TGTGCCAGCAGCGACTCGACTAGCGGGAGTTACGAGCAGTACTTC
many,TRBD2,TRBV28,TRBJ2-1,CASSGTSGNNEQFF,TGTGCCAGCAGTGGGACTAGCGGGAACAATGAGCAGTTCTTC
many,-,TRBV11-2,TRBJ1-2,CASSLLQGWNYGYTF,TGTGCCAGCAGCTTGCTACAGGGCTGGAACTATGGCTACACCTTC
few,TRBD2,TRBV28,TRBJ2-3,CASSRSLAGGGRTQYF,TGTGCCAGCAGTCGTTCCTTGGCGGGAGGCGGTCGTACGCAGTATTTT
few,TRBD2,TRBV5-1,TRBJ2-3,CASSSTSGIDTQYF,TGCGCCAGCAGCTCGACTAGCGGGATAGATACGCAGTATTTT
once,-,TRBV11-2,TRBJ1-1,CASSPGTQRDAEAFF,TGTGCCAGCAGCCCCGGGACCCAAAGGGACGCTGAAGCTTTCTTT
few,-,TRBV7-9,TRBJ1-1,CASSSTRGDAAFF,TGTGCCAGCAGCTCCACAAGGGGGGACGCGGCTTTCTTT
-,-,TRBV5-1,TRBJ2-7,CASSLDGQNYEQYF,TGCGCCAGCAGCTTGGACGGCCAAAACTACGAGCAGTACTTC